Only a few counts were recorded for the clone carrying this TCR beta chain. The CDR3 contains 14 residues. Germline V CDR1 and CDR2: DFQATT, SNEGSKA (reference sequence). Each donor supplied approximately 10 milliliters of peripheral blood. A second PCR, run for about 6 to 11 cycles, used a sample-barcoded 5' primer plus a J-beta primer mix. Carrying 12 random nucleotides, a template-switch adaptor labeled each individual cDNA molecule. TCRdb independently ran MiXCR on the 5' RACE reads; one entry per CDR3 protein. Of around 1,500,000 distinct CDR3 sequences in the sample, 28% were seen once. This entry comes from a study of blood T cells in healthy people across ages.

The TCR originated in a woman aged 25 to 39 in good health. This chain uses TRBV20-1 with TRBJ2-1, with D maybe TRBD1 (5 bases). The end of the DNA aligns better with TRBJ2-7, so the J call may be wrong. The sequencing sample was made of blood. The CDR3 sequence: CSASVRGSYNEQYF. The CDR3 DNA follows: TGCAGTGCCTCAGTAAGGGGCTCCTACAATGAGCAGTACTTC.